These T cell receptor beta chains were read from a single sample in a study of response to subunit inactivated influenza vaccine. TCRdb called the RT-PCR reads again in MiXCR, with one record for every CDR3 protein. The sample holds 490,000 or so distinct CDR3 sequences, roughly 8.2% seen once. Sequenced here: PBMCs from blood, sampled roughly 24 months after vaccination. The receptors here all came from a man aged 50 to 69 who received an inactivated influenza vaccine. Both conserved end residues are part of each CDR3.

v_gene	j_gene	CDR3aa
TRBV29-1	TRBJ2-7	CSALGTGSYEQYF
TRBV25-1	TRBJ1-4	CASSDPGQREKLFF
TRBV25-1	TRBJ2-2	CASSGRTGNTGELFF
TRBV12-3/TRBV12-4	TRBJ2-2	CASSLHRDRGNTGELFF
TRBV4-2	TRBJ2-5	CASSQEYSQETQYF
TRBV12-3/TRBV12-4	TRBJ1-1	CASSNTQGARGTEAFF
TRBV5-1	TRBJ2-2	CASERTGTNTGELFF
TRBV6-2/TRBV6-3	TRBJ2-1	CASGKGTSGTGEQFF
TRBV9	TRBJ2-1	CASSVGSVVGNEQFF
TRBV6-1	TRBJ2-1	CASRRYLYSYNEQFF
TRBV5-6	TRBJ1-1	CASSWDDGNTEAFF
TRBV20-1	TRBJ2-5	CSASPGLYQETQYF
TRBV20-1	TRBJ2-2	CSARRTSGNSGELFF
TRBV18	TRBJ1-1	CASSPDGGMGEAFF
TRBV12-3/TRBV12-4	TRBJ2-7	CASSNSAGHYEQYF
TRBV5-1	TRBJ2-5	CANSKGDRGETQYF
TRBV13	TRBJ1-5	CASSLGRLNQPQHF
TRBV30	TRBJ2-7	CAWRAHAYEQYF
TRBV7-3	TRBJ2-2	CASSFATGPNTGELFF
TRBV20-1	TRBJ2-7	CSARDFRLAVTYEQYF
TRBV9	TRBJ2-6	CASSVGHNVLTF
TRBV7-2	TRBJ1-1	CASSFGTGSTEAFF
TRBV12-3/TRBV12-4	TRBJ2-5	CASIGTGAAQETQYF
TRBV5-1	TRBJ2-3	CASTLRPSTDTQYF
TRBV4-3	TRBJ1-4	CASSQEWQTNEKLFF
TRBV20-1	TRBJ2-7	CSARDRTRGAGVYEQYF
TRBV5-1	TRBJ2-7	CASSVGQDYEQYF
TRBV5-1	TRBJ2-2	CASSLSTSAHTGELFF
TRBV11-2	TRBJ2-7	CASSQWTGATYEQYF
TRBV2	TRBJ1-4	CASKRGLAEKLFF
TRBV27	TRBJ1-1	CASSFRLAGGGTEAFF
TRBV28	TRBJ2-7	CASSFFQGAPLEQYF
TRBV20-1	TRBJ2-5	CSAILAIETQYF
TRBV7-9	TRBJ2-7	CASSLLAPYEQYF
TRBV4-2	TRBJ2-1	CASSQVAGQDEQFF
TRBV20-1	TRBJ2-2	CSAQFIQPANTGELFF
TRBV5-1	TRBJ1-4	CASSSMGQGGEKLFF
TRBV28	TRBJ2-3	CASSPSLGYTQYF
TRBV28	TRBJ1-5	CASRSQGLSNQPQHF
TRBV30	TRBJ2-5	CAWGDRAFQETQYF
TRBV28	TRBJ2-3	CASSSAGPDTQYF
TRBV5-1	TRBJ2-1	CASSLTGEYLYNEQFF
TRBV18	TRBJ2-6	CASSPPANSGANVLTF
TRBV5-1	TRBJ1-1	CASSLAPGTGANTEAFF
TRBV30	TRBJ2-7	CAWSVGTIEQYF
TRBV4-2	TRBJ1-2	CASSGSSGQGVNYGYTF
TRBV6-1	TRBJ2-3	CASSENGLAGDTQYF
TRBV7-2	TRBJ1-6	CASSLGDSSYNSPLHF
TRBV12-3/TRBV12-4	TRBJ2-2	CASSSLAGAGTGELFF
TRBV12-3/TRBV12-4	TRBJ2-3	CASSSNSGGKGDTQYF
TRBV15	TRBJ2-3	CATSRVAVSTDTQYF
TRBV7-2	TRBJ2-1	CASSFSGRGSYNEQFF
TRBV6-5	TRBJ2-1	CASSYSMAGGYNEQFF
TRBV2	TRBJ2-5	CASSDSAAIQETQYF